This entry features one TCR beta chain sequence. The data were obtained in a study of blood T cell repertoires in COVID-19. Clones were sequenced by immunoSEQ multiplex PCR, and TCRdb holds only the in-frame ones, with some missing. Counted here are roughly 310,000 clones, almost 90% occurring once; the ten biggest clones make up under 3.5%. The receptor was derived from a woman between 25 and 40 years old with COVID-19, enrolled during active disease. The sample was peripheral blood.

CDR3: CAWSTGHGGGETQYF. The CDR3 bases are TGTGCCTGGAGTACCGGGCACGGGGGGGGAGAGACCCAGTACTTC. This sequence joins TRBV30 and TRBJ2-5; TRBD2 aligns across 8 bases. This CDR3 has 15 residues. V lost 2 bases, J lost 4 bases, and 9 bases stayed unmatched. Germline V gene data show CDR1 as GTSNPN and CDR2 as SVGIG (reference sequence). The full variable domain, its missing parts supplied by reference TRBV30 and TRBJ2-5, is SQTIHQWPATLVQPVGSPLSLECTVEGTSNPNLYWYRQAAGRGLQLLFYSVGIGQISSEVPQNLSASRPQDRQFILSSKKLLLSDSGFYLCAWSTGHGGGETQYFGPGTRLLVL.